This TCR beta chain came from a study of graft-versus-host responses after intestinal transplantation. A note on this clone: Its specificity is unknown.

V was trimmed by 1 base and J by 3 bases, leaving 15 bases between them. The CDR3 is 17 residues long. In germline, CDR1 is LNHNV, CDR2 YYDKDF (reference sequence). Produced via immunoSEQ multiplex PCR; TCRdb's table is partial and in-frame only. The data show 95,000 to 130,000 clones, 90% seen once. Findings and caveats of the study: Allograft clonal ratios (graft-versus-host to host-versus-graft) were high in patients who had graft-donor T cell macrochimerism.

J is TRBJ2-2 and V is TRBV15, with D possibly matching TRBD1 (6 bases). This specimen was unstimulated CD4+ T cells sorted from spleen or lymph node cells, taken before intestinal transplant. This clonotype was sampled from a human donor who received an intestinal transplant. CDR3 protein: CATSRGLPGADTGELFF. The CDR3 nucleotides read TGTGCCACCAGCAGAGGGCTGCCAGGGGCCGACACCGGGGAGCTGTTTTTT.